This is a list of T cell receptor beta chains from one sample in a study of tissue T cells after allogeneic stem cell transplantation. Libraries were prepared by immunoSEQ multiplex PCR; TCRdb keeps only in-frame clonotypes and omits some of them. The sample includes 8,000 to 10,000 clones, roughly three fifths of them seen just once. The specimen was tissue from the ileum, collected at autopsy. Receptor source: a woman aged 18-55 years with breast cancer. CDR3s include the opening cysteine and the closing phenylalanine or tryptophan. The order of the fields is D gene, clone size, J gene, V gene, CDR3 DNA, CDR3 protein. The D gene is left open where the match is weak. A row's size may be missing; if present it is once, few, many or a size class.

D: TRBD1; size: -; J: TRBJ2-7; V: TRBV28; DNA: TGTGCCAGCAGTGCCTCGACAGGGAGCTCCTACGAGCAGTACTTC; CDR3: CASSASTGSSYEQYF
D: TRBD2; size: -; J: TRBJ2-2; V: TRBV10-3; DNA: TGTGCCATCAGGACTAGCGGTCAGAACACCGGGGAGCTGTTTTTT; CDR3: CAIRTSGQNTGELFF
D: TRBD1; size: few; J: TRBJ1-2; V: TRBV11-2; DNA: TGTGCCAGCAGCCAATCAACAGGGGGGCCTTTTTATGGCTACACCTTC; CDR3: CASSQSTGGPFYGYTF
D: -; size: few; J: TRBJ1-2; V: TRBV7-2; DNA: TGTGCCAGCAGCCCCGGGGGGAAATATGGCTACACCTTC; CDR3: CASSPGGKYGYTF
D: TRBD2; size: -; J: TRBJ2-3; V: TRBV2; DNA: TGTGCCAGCAGTGAACGGCGGGGGATCACAGATACGCAGTATTTT; CDR3: CASSERRGITDTQYF
D: TRBD2; size: -; J: TRBJ2-1; V: TRBV5-1; DNA: TGCGCCAGCAGCATCGGACTAGCGGGGAAAGAGCAGTTCTTC; CDR3: CASSIGLAGKEQFF
D: -; size: -; J: TRBJ1-3; V: TRBV19; DNA: TGTGCCAGTAGTATCAGGGATGGAAACACCATATATTTT; CDR3: CASSIRDGNTIYF
D: -; size: medium-sized; J: TRBJ2-7; V: TRBV6-2/TRBV6-3; DNA: TGTGCCAGCAGTAGTCGGTTTGACAGTCCTATGAGCTCCTACGAGCAGTACTTC; CDR3: CASSSRFDSPMSSYEQYF
D: TRBD2; size: -; J: TRBJ2-1; V: TRBV6-4; DNA: TGTGCCAGCAGTGACTCCAGCGGGAGGGCCTACAATGAGCAGTTCTTC; CDR3: CASSDSSGRAYNEQFF
D: -; size: -; J: TRBJ1-5; V: TRBV28; DNA: TGTGCCAGCAGCCCAGGAAGGGCTGAACAGCCCCAGCATTTT; CDR3: CASSPGRAEQPQHF
D: -; size: -; J: TRBJ1-4; V: TRBV7-8; DNA: TGTGCCAGCAGCTTAGCGCCGGTGTGGACAGATAATGAAAAACTGTTTTTT; CDR3: CASSLAPVWTDNEKLFF
D: TRBD2; size: once; J: TRBJ2-1; V: TRBV18; DNA: TGTGCCAGCTCAGGACTAGCGGGGGGCAATGAGCAGTTCTTC; CDR3: CASSGLAGGNEQFF
D: -; size: -; J: TRBJ1-2; V: TRBV7-9; DNA: TGTGCCAGCGTGTTGGATGGGGCAGGAAGCGGCTACACCTTC; CDR3: CASVLDGAGSGYTF
D: -; size: -; J: TRBJ2-1; V: TRBV20-1; DNA: TGCAGTGTGGTGGGTAATGAGCAGTTCTTC; CDR3: CSVVGNEQFF